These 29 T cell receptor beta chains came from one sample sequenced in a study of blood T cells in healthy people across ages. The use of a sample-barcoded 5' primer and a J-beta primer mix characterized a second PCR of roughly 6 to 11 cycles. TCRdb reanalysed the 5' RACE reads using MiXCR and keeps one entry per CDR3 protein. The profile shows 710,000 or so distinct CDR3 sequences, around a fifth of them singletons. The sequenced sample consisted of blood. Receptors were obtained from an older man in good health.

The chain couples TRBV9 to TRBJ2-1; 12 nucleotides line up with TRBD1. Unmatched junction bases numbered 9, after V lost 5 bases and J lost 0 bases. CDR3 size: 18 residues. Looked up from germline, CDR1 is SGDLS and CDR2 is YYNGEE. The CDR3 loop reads CASRSGQGARSSYNEQFF. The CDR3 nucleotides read TGTGCCAGCAGATCGGGACAGGGGGCTAGAAGCTCCTACAATGAGCAGTTCTTC.

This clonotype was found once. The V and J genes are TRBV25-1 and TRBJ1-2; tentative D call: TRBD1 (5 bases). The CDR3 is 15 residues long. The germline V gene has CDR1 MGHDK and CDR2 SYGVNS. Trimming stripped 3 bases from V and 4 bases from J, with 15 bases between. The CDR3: CASSESGGYGYGYTF. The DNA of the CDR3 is TGTGCCAGCAGTGAGTCTGGGGGGTACGGCTATGGCTACACCTTC.

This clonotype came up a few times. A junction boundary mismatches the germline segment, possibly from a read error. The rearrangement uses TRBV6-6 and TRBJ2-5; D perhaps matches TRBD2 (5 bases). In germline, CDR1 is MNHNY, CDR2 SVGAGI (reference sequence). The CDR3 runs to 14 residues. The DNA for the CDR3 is TGTGCCAGCAGTTATTGGCGCTTCGGGGAGACCCTGTACTTC. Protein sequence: CASSYWRFGETLYF.

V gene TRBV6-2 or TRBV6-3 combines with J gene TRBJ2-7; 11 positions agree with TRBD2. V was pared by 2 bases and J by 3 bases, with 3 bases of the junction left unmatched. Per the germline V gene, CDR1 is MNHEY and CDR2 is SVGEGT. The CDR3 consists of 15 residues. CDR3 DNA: TGTGCCAGCAGTTACCGACTAGCGGGACGCTACGAGCAGTACTTC. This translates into CASSYRLAGRYEQYF.

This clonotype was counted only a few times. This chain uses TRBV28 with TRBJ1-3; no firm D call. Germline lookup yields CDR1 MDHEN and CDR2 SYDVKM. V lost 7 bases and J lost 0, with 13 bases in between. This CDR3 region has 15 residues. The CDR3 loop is CASMGRPVSGNTIYF. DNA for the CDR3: TGTGCCAGCATGGGCAGGCCGGTCTCTGGAAACACCATATATTTT.

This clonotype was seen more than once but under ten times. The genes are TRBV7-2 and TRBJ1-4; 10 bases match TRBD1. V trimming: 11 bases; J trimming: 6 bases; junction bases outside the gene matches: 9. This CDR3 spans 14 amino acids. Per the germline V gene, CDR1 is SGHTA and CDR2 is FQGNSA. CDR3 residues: CASRTGGSYEKLFF. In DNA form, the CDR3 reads TGTGCCTCCCGGACAGGGGGTTCATATGAAAAACTGTTTTTT.

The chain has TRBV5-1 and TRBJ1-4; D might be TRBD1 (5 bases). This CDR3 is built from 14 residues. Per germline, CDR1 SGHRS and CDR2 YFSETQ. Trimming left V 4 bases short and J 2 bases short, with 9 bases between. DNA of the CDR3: TGCGCCAGCAGCATGGGACGGACTAATGAAAAACTGTTTTTT. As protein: CASSMGRTNEKLFF.

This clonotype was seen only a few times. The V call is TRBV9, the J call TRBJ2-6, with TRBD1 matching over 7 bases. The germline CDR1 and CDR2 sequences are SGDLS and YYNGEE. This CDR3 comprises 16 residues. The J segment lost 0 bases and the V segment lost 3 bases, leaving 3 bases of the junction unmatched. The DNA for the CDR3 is TGTGCCAGCAGCGACAGGGGCAACTCTGGGGCCAACGTCCTGACTTTC. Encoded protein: CASSDRGNSGANVLTF.

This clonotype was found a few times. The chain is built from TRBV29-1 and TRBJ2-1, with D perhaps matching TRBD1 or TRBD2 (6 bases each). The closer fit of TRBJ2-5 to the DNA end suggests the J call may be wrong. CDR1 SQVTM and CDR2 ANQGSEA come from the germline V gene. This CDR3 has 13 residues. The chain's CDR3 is CSVRRGLPETQYF. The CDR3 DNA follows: TGCAGCGTTCGACGGGGGCTACCCGAGACCCAGTACTTC.

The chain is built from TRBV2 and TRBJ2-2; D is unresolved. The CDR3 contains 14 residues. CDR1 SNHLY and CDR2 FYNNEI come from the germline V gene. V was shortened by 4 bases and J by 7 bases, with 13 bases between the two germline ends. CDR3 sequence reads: CASSATWRDGELFF. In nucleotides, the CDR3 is TGTGCCAGCAGTGCTACCTGGCGTGACGGGGAGCTGTTTTTT.

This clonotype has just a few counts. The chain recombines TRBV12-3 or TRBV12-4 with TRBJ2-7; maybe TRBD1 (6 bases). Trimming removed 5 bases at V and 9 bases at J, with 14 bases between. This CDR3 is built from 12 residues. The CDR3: CASSLTGSRQYF. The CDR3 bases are TGTGCCAGCAGTCTAACAGGGTCCAGGCAGTACTTC.

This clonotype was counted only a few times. The CDR3 sequence is CASAMGPSKAFF. CDR3 sequence (DNA): TGTGCCAGCGCAATGGGACCCTCGAAAGCTTTCTTT. The J gene is TRBJ1-1, the V gene TRBV11-2; a possible D gene is TRBD1 (5 bases). Germline loops: CDR1 SGHAT, CDR2 FQNNGV. The V end was cut by 8 bases, the J end by 9 bases, with 16 bases between. The CDR3 contains 12 residues.

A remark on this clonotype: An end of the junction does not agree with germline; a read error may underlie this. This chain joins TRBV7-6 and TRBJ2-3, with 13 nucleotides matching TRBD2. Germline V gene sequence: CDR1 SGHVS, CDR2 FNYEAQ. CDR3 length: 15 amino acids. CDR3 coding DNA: TGTGTCAGCAGCTTAGGACTAGCGGGGGCAGATACGCAGTATTTT. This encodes CVSSLGLAGADTQYF.

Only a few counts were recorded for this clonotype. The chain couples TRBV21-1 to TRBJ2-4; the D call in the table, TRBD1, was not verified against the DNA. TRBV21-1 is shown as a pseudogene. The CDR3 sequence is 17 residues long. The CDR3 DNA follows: TGTGCCAGCAGAAAAAAGCAGGGAAAGTGGTCCAAAAACATTCAGTACTTC. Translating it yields CASRKKQGKWSKNIQYF.

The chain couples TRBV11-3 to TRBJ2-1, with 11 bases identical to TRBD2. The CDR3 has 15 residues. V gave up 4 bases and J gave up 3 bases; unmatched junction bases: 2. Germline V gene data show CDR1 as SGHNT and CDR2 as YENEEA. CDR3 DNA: TGTGCCAGCAGCTCGGGACTAGCGGACTACAATGAGCAGTTCTTC. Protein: CASSSGLADYNEQFF. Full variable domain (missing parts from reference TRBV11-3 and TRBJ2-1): EAGVVQSPRYKIIEKKQPVAFWCNPISGHNTLYWYLQNLGQGPELLIRYENEEAVDDSQLPKDRFSAERLKGVDSTLKIQPAELGDSAVYLCASSSGLADYNEQFFGPGTRLTVL.

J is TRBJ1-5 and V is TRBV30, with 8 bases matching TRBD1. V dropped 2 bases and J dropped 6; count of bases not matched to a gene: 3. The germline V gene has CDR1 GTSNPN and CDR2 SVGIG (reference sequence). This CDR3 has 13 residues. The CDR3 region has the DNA TGTGCCTGGAGTCCAGGGGGCGGTCAGCCCCAGCATTTT. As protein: CAWSPGGGQPQHF.

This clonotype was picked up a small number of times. CDR3 DNA: TGTGCCAGCAGAGGACAGGCCTATAGCAATCAGCCCCAGCATTTT. Translation: CASRGQAYSNQPQHF. This sequence joins TRBV12-3 or TRBV12-4 and TRBJ1-5, with 7 bases lining up with TRBD1. The CDR3 contains 15 residues. V lost 6 bases to trimming and J lost 0 bases; unmatched junction nucleotides: 5.

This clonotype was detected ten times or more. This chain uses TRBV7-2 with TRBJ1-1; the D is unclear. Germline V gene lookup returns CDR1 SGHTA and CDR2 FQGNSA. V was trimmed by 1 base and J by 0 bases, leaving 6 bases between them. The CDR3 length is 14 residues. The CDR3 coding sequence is TGTGCCAGCAGCTTAGATAGGGTGAACACTGAAGCTTTCTTT. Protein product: CASSLDRVNTEAFF. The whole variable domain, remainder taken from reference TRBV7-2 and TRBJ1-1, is GAGVSQSPSNKVTEKGKDVELRCDPISGHTALYWYRQSLGQGLEFLIYFQGNSAPDKSGLPSDRFSAERTGGSVSTLTIQRTQQEDSAVYLCASSLDRVNTEAFFGQGTRLTVV.

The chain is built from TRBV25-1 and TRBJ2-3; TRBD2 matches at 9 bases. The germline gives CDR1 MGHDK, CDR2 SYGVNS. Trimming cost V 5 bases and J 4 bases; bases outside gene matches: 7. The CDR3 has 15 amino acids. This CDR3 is CASSREAGGSDTQYF. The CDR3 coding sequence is TGTGCCAGCAGTCGAGAGGCGGGAGGGTCAGATACGCAGTATTTT.

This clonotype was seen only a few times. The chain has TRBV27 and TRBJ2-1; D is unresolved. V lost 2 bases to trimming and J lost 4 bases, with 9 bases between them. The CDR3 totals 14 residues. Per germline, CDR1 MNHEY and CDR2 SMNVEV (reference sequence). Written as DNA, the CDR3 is TGTGCCAGCAGTTTACTTTACAGTTACAATGAGCAGTTCTTC. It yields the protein CASSLLYSYNEQFF.

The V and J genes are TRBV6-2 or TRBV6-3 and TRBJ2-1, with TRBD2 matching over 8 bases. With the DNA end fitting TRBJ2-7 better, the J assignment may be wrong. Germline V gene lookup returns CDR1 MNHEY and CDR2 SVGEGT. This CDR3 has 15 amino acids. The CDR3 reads CASSLFGTSSYEQYV. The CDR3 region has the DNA TGCGCCAGCAGTTTATTCGGGACTAGTTCCTACGAGCAGTACGTC.

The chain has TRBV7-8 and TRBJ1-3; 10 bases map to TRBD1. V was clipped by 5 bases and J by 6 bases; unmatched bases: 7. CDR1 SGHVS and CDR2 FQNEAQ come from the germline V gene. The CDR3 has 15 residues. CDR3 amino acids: CASSPQGQGLNTIYF. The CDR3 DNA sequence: TGTGCCAGCAGCCCACAGGGACAGGGGTTAAACACCATATATTTT.

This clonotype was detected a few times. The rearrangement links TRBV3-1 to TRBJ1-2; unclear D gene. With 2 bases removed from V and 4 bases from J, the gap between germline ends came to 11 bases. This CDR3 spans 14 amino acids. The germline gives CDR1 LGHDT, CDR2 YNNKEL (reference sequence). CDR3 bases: TGTGCCAGCAGCCAACAGTTGGGTATCTATGGCTACACCTTC. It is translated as CASSQQLGIYGYTF.

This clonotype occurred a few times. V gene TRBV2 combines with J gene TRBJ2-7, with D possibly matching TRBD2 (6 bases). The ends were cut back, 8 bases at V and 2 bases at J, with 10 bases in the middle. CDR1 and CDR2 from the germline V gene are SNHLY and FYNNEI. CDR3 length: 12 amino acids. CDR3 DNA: TGTGCCAGCGCGGGGCAAGCCTACGAGCAGTACTTC. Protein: CASAGQAYEQYF.

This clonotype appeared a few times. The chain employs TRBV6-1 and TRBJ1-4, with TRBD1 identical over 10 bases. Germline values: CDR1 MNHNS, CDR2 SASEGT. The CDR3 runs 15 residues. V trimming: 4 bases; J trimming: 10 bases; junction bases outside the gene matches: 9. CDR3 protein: CASSASGTGVGKLFF. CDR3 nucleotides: TGTGCCAGCAGTGCATCCGGGACAGGGGTAGGAAAACTGTTTTTT.

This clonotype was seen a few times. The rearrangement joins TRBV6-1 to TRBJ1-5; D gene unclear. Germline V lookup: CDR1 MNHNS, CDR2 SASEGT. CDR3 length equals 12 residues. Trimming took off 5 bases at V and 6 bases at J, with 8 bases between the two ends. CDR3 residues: CASSWGIQPQHF. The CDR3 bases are TGTGCCAGCAGTTGGGGAATTCAGCCCCAGCATTTT.

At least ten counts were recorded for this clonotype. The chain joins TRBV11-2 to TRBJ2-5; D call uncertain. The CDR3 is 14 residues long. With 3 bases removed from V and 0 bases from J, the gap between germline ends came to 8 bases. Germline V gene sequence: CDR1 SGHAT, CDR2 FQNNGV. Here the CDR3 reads CASSFVRNQETQYF. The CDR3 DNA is TGTGCCAGCAGCTTCGTGCGGAACCAAGAGACCCAGTACTTC.

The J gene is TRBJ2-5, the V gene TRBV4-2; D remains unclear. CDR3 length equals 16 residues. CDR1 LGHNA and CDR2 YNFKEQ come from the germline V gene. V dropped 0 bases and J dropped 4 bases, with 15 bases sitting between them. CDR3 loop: CASSQEGSWLTETQYF. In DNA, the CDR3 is TGTGCCAGCAGCCAAGAAGGTTCCTGGCTAACAGAGACCCAGTACTTC.

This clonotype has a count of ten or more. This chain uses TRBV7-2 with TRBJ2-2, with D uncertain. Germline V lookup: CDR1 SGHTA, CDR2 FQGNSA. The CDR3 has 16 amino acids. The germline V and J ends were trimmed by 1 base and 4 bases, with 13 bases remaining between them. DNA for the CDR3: TGTGCCAGCAGCTTAGACCCGGGCCTCTTCACCGGGGAGCTGTTTTTT. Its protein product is CASSLDPGLFTGELFF. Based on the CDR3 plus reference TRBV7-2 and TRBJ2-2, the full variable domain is GAGVSQSPSNKVTEKGKDVELRCDPISGHTALYWYRQSLGQGLEFLIYFQGNSAPDKSGLPSDRFSAERTGGSVSTLTIQRTQQEDSAVYLCASSLDPGLFTGELFFGEGSRLTVL.